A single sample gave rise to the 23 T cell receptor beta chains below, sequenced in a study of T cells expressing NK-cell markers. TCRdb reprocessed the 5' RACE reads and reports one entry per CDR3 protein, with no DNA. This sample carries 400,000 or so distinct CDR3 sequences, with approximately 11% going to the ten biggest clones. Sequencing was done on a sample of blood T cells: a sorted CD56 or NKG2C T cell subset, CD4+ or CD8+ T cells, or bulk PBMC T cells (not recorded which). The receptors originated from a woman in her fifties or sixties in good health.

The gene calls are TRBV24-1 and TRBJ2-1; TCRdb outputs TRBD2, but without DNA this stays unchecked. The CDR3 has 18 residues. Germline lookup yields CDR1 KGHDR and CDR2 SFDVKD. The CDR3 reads CATSDTVRTSGPYNEQFF.

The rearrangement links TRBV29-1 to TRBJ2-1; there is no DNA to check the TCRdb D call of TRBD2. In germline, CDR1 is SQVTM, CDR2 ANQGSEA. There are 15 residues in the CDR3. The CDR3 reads CSVTGTSGRGFEQFF.

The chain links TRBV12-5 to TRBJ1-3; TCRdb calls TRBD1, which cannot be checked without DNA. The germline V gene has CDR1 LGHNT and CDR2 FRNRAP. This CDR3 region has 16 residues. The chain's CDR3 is CASGKKQGEIGNTIYF.

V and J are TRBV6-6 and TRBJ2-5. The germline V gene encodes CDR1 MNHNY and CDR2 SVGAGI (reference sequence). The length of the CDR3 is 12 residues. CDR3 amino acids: CASSPIGETQYF.

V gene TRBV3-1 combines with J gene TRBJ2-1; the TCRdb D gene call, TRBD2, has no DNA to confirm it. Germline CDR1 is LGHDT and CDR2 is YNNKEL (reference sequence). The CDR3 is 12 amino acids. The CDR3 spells CASSSTSGRGFF.

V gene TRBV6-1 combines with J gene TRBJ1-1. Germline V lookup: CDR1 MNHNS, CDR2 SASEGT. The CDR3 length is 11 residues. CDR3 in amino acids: CASSENAEAFF.

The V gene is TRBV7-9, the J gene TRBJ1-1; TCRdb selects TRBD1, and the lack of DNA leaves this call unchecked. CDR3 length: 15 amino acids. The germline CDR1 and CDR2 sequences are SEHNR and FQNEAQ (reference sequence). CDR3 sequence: CASSRDGGQNTEAFF.

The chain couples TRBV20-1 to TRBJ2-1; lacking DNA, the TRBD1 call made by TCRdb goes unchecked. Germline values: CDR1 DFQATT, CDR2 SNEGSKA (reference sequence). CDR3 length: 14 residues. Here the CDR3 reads CSATTGGSYNEQFF.

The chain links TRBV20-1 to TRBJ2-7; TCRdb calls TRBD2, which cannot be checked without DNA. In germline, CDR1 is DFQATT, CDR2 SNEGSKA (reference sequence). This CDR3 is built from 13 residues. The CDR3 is CSAIAGGVLEQYF.

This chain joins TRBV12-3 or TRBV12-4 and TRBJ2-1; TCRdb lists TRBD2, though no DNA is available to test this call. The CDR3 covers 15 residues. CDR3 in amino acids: CASSSRREGSNEQFF.

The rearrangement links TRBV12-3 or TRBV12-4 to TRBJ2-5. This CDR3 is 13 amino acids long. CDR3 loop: CASSLSPVETQYF.

The CDR3 here is CAIRSGEFYNEQFF. This chain joins TRBV10-3 and TRBJ2-1; TCRdb indicates TRBD2, and absent DNA this call remains unverified. This CDR3 spans 14 amino acids. Germline values: CDR1 ENHRY, CDR2 SYGVKD.

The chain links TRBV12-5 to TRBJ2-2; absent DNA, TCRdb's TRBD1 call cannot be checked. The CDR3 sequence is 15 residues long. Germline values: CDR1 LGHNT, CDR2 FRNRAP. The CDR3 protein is CASGSPDRGTGELFF. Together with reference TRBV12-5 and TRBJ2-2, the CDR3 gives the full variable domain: DARVTQTPRHKVTEMGQEVTMRCQPILGHNTVFWYRQTMMQGLELLAYFRNRAPLDDSGMPKDRFSAEMPDATLATLKIQPSEPRDSAVYFCASGSPDRGTGELFFGEGSRLTVL.

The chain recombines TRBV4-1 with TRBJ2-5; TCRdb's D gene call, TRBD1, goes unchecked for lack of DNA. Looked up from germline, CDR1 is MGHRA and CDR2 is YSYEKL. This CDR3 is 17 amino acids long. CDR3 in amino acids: CASSQDPPSLIQETQYF.

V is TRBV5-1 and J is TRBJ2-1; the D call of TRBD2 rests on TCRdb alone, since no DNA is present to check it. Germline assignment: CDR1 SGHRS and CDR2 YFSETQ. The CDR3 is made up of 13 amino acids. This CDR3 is CATTRAGRNEQFF.

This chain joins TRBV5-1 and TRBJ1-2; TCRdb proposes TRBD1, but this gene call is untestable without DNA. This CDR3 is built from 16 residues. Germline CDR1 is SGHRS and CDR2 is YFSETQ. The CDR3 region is CASSLEGGRGAGGYTF.

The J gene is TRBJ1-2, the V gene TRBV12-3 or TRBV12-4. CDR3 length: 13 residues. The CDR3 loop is CASSLGEYYGYTF.

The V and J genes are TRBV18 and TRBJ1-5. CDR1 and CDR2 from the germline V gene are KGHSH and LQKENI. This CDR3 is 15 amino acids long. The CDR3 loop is CASSPSKGSNQPQHF.

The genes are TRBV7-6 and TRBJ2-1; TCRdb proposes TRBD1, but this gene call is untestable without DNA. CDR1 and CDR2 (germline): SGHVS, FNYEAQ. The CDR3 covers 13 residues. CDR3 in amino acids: CASSLGPSVEQFF.

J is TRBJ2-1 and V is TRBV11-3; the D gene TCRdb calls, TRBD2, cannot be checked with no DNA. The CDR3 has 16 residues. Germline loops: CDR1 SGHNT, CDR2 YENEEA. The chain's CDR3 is CASSLDLLAGVDEQFF.

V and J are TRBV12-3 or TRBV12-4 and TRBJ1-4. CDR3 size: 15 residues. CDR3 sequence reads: CASSRRSDGGEKLFF.

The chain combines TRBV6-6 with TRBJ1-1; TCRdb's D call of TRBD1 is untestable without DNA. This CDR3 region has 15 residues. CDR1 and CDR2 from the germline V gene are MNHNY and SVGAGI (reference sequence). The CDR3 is CASSYSRGGTEWAFF.

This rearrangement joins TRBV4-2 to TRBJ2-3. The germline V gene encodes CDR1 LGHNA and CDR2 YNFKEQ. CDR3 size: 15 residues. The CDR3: CASSQVKLNTDTQYF.